These 11 T cell receptor beta chains share one sample of origin, sequenced in a study of cytomegalovirus exposure and HLA in healthy donors. 60 Vbeta and 13 Jbeta primers were used in PCR. Only in-frame clones appear in the TCRdb table, and some are missing; sequencing was by immunoSEQ multiplex PCR. The table records about 130,000 clones, 17% of them present only once. Sequenced input: PBMCs. The receptors come from a female donor in good health and CMV-seropositive.

This clone has a handful of counts. The rearrangement links TRBV6-6 to TRBJ2-7; D may be TRBD1 (6 bases). The CDR3 contains 12 residues. The V and J ends lost 2 bases and 6 bases respectively, with 8 bases between them. Per germline, CDR1 MNHNY and CDR2 SVGAGI (reference sequence). The CDR3: CASSYTRGEQYF. CDR3 bases: TGTGCCAGCAGTTACACCAGGGGCGAGCAGTACTTC.

This clone occurred a few times. CDR3 protein: CASSSGQVTSAYNEQFF. CDR3 DNA sequence: TGCGCCAGCAGCTCGGGACAGGTAACTAGTGCTTACAATGAGCAGTTCTTC. The chain joins TRBV5-1 to TRBJ2-1; 8 bases are a match to TRBD1. The ends lost 3 bases at V and 4 bases at J; junction bases unmatched: 12. This CDR3 has 17 amino acids. Germline CDR1 and CDR2: SGHRS and YFSETQ.

The chain links TRBV7-2 to TRBJ1-2; D is unresolved. V lost 1 base to trimming and J lost 7 bases, with 16 bases between them. This CDR3 has 15 residues. Germline V gene sequence: CDR1 SGHTA, CDR2 FQGNSA. The CDR3 loop reads CASSLDGLGIGGYTF. CDR3 sequence (DNA): TGTGCCAGCAGCTTAGATGGGCTCGGGATCGGTGGCTACACCTTC.

The rearrangement joins TRBV5-4 to TRBJ1-4; 9 bases are a match to TRBD1. The CDR3 contains 14 residues. CDR1 is SGHNT and CDR2 is YYREEE in the germline V gene (reference sequence). V was pared by 4 bases and J by 8 bases, with 6 bases of the junction left unmatched. The CDR3 bases are TGTGCCAGCAGCGGGGACAGGGTGGGCGAAAAACTGTTTTTT. Translating it yields CASSGDRVGEKLFF.

The chain recombines TRBV15 with TRBJ2-7; 9 bases are shared with TRBD1. J was trimmed by 3 bases and V by 1 base; bases with no gene match: 1. The germline V gene encodes CDR1 LNHNV and CDR2 YYDKDF (reference sequence). This CDR3 region has 14 residues. This chain's CDR3 is CATSRVTGGYEQYF. In DNA, the CDR3 is TGTGCCACCAGCAGAGTGACAGGGGGCTACGAGCAGTACTTC.

The V call is TRBV4-3, the J call TRBJ2-2, with 8 positions matching TRBD1. V shed 5 bases, J shed 1 base, and the junction held 18 bases outside the gene matches. CDR1 is LGHNA and CDR2 is YSLEER in the germline V gene. CDR3 length equals 20 residues. CDR3 in DNA: TGCGCCAGCAGCATTCAGGGGGACAGGAGTCAACCGCTGAACACCGGGGAGCTGTTTTTT. It is translated as CASSIQGDRSQPLNTGELFF.

This clone was found a few times. V and J are TRBV27 and TRBJ1-1; a possible D gene is TRBD1 (5 bases). The CDR3 extends over 15 amino acids. Germline V gene lookup returns CDR1 MNHEY and CDR2 SMNVEV (reference sequence). Trimming pared 6 bases from V and 0 bases from J, leaving 14 bases between. This chain's CDR3 is CASRWGGVLNTEAFF. The DNA for the CDR3 is TGTGCCAGCAGGTGGGGGGGGGTTTTGAACACTGAAGCTTTCTTT.

Points on this clone: The sample holds other DNA sequences that translate to the same CDR3. The CDR3 region has the DNA TGTGCCTGGAGTGTACTGGGAGGAGAGACCCAGTACTTC. As protein: CAWSVLGGETQYF. V gene TRBV30 combines with J gene TRBJ2-5, with D perhaps TRBD2 (6 bases). Germline CDR1 is GTSNPN and CDR2 is SVGIG (reference sequence). With 0 bases removed from V and 4 bases from J, the gap between germline ends came to 9 bases. The CDR3 is made up of 13 amino acids.

V usage is TRBV28 and J usage is TRBJ1-5; D is uncertain. Germline values: CDR1 MDHEN, CDR2 SYDVKM. V was pared by 5 bases and J by 6 bases, with 8 bases between. This CDR3 is 12 amino acids long. The CDR3 DNA sequence: TGTGCCAGCAGTCCGATCAGTCAGCCCCAGCATTTT. It encodes CASSPISQPQHF.

This chain connects TRBV2 to TRBJ1-4, with a possible D match to TRBD1 (5 bases). The V gene's germline CDR1 is SNHLY and CDR2 FYNNEI. CDR3 size: 12 residues. Trimming took 4 bases from V and 8 from J, leaving 8 bases between them. CDR3 nucleotide sequence: TGTGCCAGCAGTGGGGGGGACGAAAAACTGTTTTTT. It specifies CASSGGDEKLFF.

The gene calls are TRBV1 and TRBJ1-2. TRBV1 corresponds to a pseudogene. CDR3 length equals 14 residues. CDR3 in DNA: TGCACCAGCAGCCAAGAGGAGGATAGCTATGGCTACACCTTC. It codes for CTSSQEEDSYGYTF.